The 23 T cell receptor beta chains below all came from one sample that was sequenced in a study of CXCR3-negative and CXCR3-positive naive CD8 T cells (dated by TCRdb to the late 2010s). The investigation overall reported the following: Compared with CXCR3-negative naive cells, CXCR3-positive naive cells had TRB CDR3s with higher hydrophobicity (lower Kidera factor 4), lower energy, and higher strength and volume indices.

Their antigens are not known. Sequencing instrument: NextSeq 550. The Human TCR Profiling Kit (MiLaboratory) was used to prepare UMI-labeled 5' RACE TRB cDNA libraries. Once TCRdb had reprocessed the reads, it stored one entry per CDR3 protein sequence and supplied no DNA. In this sample's table one finds some 64,000 distinct CDR3 sequences. Of the sample, roughly 0.8% falls within the top ten clones. The sample taken for sequencing was naive CXCR3+ CD8+ T cells from blood. According to the study, the label for this sample's cell subset or site signals: CD45RO-CCR7+CD27+CD95- naive CD8+ T cells expressing CXCR3 (TNR3+). The receptors were gathered from a human donor in good health. Some clones in this sample may be carry-over from other donors' samples.

This chain connects TRBV4-3 to TRBJ2-7; TCRdb names TRBD1, which stays unverified in the absence of DNA. The CDR3 is 14 amino acids. Per the germline V gene, CDR1 is LGHNA and CDR2 is YSLEER. The CDR3 loop reads CASSLRDRDYEQYF.

V gene TRBV11-2 combines with J gene TRBJ2-2; checking the TCRdb D call of TRBD1 is not possible without DNA. This CDR3 region has 15 residues. Germline CDR1 SGHAT, CDR2 FQNNGV. The CDR3 here is CASSLAGDTTGELFF.

The V call is TRBV12-3 or TRBV12-4, the J call TRBJ1-1; TCRdb's D call, TRBD1, is unchecked because there is no DNA. This CDR3 region has 15 residues. The CDR3 here is CASSLRGSQGTEAFF.

V and J are TRBV13 and TRBJ2-6; the D gene TCRdb calls, TRBD1, cannot be checked with no DNA. There are 14 residues in the CDR3. Germline V CDR1 and CDR2: PRHDT, FYEKMQ (reference sequence). The CDR3 spells CASSSPLRANVLTF. Complete variable domain (other parts from reference TRBV13 and TRBJ2-6): AAGVIQSPRHLIKEKRETATLKCYPIPRHDTVYWYQQGPGQDPQFLISFYEKMQSDKGSIPDRFSAQQFSDYHSELNMSSLELGDSALYFCASSSPLRANVLTFGAGSRLTVL.

The chain has TRBV10-1 and TRBJ2-3; TCRdb outputs TRBD2, but without DNA this stays unchecked. This CDR3 has 17 amino acids. Germline V gene sequence: CDR1 WNHNN, CDR2 SYGVQD (reference sequence). The chain's CDR3 is CASSVRPGTTLSDTQYF.

The chain employs TRBV9 and TRBJ2-1; the D call of TRBD1 rests on TCRdb alone, since no DNA is present to check it. Looked up from germline, CDR1 is SGDLS and CDR2 is YYNGEE. The CDR3 has 13 residues. The CDR3 loop reads CASSEPPSNEQFF.

The chain carries TRBV5-1 and TRBJ2-7. Germline-derived CDR1 and CDR2 are SGHRS and YFSETQ. This CDR3 has 12 amino acids. The CDR3 is CASSVDSYEQYF.

The chain's CDR3 is CASSPLAGGLISYEQYF. The chain carries TRBV7-2 and TRBJ2-7; absent DNA, TCRdb's TRBD2 call cannot be checked. Germline values: CDR1 SGHTA, CDR2 FQGNSA. The CDR3 has 17 residues.

The chain joins TRBV7-6 to TRBJ2-1. This CDR3 has 13 amino acids. Germline V lookup: CDR1 SGHVS, CDR2 FNYEAQ. CDR3 in amino acids: CASSPEEDNEQFF.

The chain employs TRBV6-5 and TRBJ2-7; TCRdb picks TRBD1, but there is no DNA to check that call. Per germline, CDR1 MNHEY and CDR2 SVGAGI. The CDR3 runs 14 residues. The CDR3 protein is CASSPDRVSYEQYF.

This chain uses TRBV7-8 with TRBJ2-7; with no DNA, the TCRdb D assignment of TRBD1 cannot be verified. Germline V CDR1 and CDR2: SGHVS, FQNEAQ. The CDR3 is made up of 17 amino acids. The CDR3 sequence: CASSHRRPKDTLYEQYF.

The V gene is TRBV7-6, the J gene TRBJ2-4; TCRdb names TRBD1, which stays unverified in the absence of DNA. The CDR3 totals 16 residues. Germline values: CDR1 SGHVS, CDR2 FNYEAQ. The CDR3 reads CASSPSDSSTKNIQYF.

The chain carries TRBV15 and TRBJ1-1; TCRdb selects TRBD1, and the lack of DNA leaves this call unchecked. The CDR3 totals 14 residues. Germline V gene lookup returns CDR1 LNHNV and CDR2 YYDKDF (reference sequence). The CDR3 spells CATSRIRQVTEAFF.

The chain recombines TRBV27 with TRBJ1-2; TCRdb picks TRBD1, but there is no DNA to check that call. Germline-derived CDR1 and CDR2 are MNHEY and SMNVEV (reference sequence). The CDR3 has 13 amino acids. The CDR3 loop is CASSLPGQGSYTF.

The chain couples TRBV7-9 to TRBJ2-2; TCRdb proposes TRBD1, but this gene call is untestable without DNA. Germline loops: CDR1 SEHNR, CDR2 FQNEAQ (reference sequence). The length of the CDR3 is 12 residues. The CDR3 sequence is CAPDRAVGELFF. Full variable domain (remainder filled in from reference TRBV7-9 and TRBJ2-2): DTGVSQNPRHKITKRGQNVTFRCDPISEHNRLYWYRQTLGQGPEFLTYFQNEAQLEKSRLLSDRFSAERPKGSFSTLEIQRTEQGDSAMYLCAPDRAVGELFFGEGSRLTVL.

The genes are TRBV20-1 and TRBJ2-5; TCRdb picks TRBD2, but there is no DNA to check that call. CDR1 is DFQATT, CDR2 SNEGSKA, per germline (reference sequence). This CDR3 comprises 16 residues. CDR3 sequence: CSAYYASGDPQETQYF.

The V call is TRBV5-5, the J call TRBJ1-3; TCRdb selects TRBD1, and the lack of DNA leaves this call unchecked. CDR3 length: 14 amino acids. From germline, CDR1 is SGHKS and CDR2 YYEKEE (reference sequence). The CDR3: CASSSTGTGNTIYF.

The chain recombines TRBV5-1 with TRBJ2-1. The CDR3 has 16 amino acids. CDR1 SGHRS and CDR2 YFSETQ come from the germline V gene. This chain's CDR3 is CASSLEGSGSYNEQFF. Full variable domain (remainder filled in from reference TRBV5-1 and TRBJ2-1): KAGVTQTPRYLIKTRGQQVTLSCSPISGHRSVSWYQQTPGQGLQFLFEYFSETQRNKGNFPGRFSGRQFSNSRSEMNVSTLELGDSALYLCASSLEGSGSYNEQFFGPGTRLTVL.

The gene calls are TRBV7-9 and TRBJ2-1. Germline loops: CDR1 SEHNR, CDR2 FQNEAQ (reference sequence). The CDR3 spans 11 residues. CDR3 region: CASSLEGEQFF.

This chain uses TRBV28 with TRBJ2-3; TCRdb outputs TRBD2, but without DNA this stays unchecked. The CDR3 consists of 14 residues. Germline lookup yields CDR1 MDHEN and CDR2 SYDVKM. The CDR3 protein is CASNGRTRTDTQYF.

The V gene is TRBV6-2 or TRBV6-3, the J gene TRBJ2-1. Germline-derived CDR1 and CDR2 are MNHEY and SVGEGT. CDR3 length: 14 residues. This CDR3 reads CASTAFVSYNEQFF.

The chain combines TRBV12-3 or TRBV12-4 with TRBJ2-1; TCRdb calls TRBD2, which cannot be checked without DNA. This CDR3 is built from 15 residues. The CDR3 is CASSLEGIDYNEQFF.

The chain employs TRBV5-1 and TRBJ2-3; the TCRdb call, TRBD2, lacks DNA for checking. Germline CDR1 and CDR2: SGHRS and YFSETQ. The CDR3 runs 17 residues. The CDR3: CASSASVSGEFTDTQYF.